This TCR beta chain emerged from a study of cytomegalovirus exposure and HLA in healthy donors. Study-level background: Falling in the Caucasian-associated ancestry cluster were roughly 80% of 350 to 400 genotyped donors. Study findings and constraints: There were several of the most significant clusters that appeared linked to common viral pathogens in a later analysis.

From germline, CDR1 is WSHSY and CDR2 SAAADI. The CDR3 is made up of 14 amino acids. V was trimmed by 2 bases and J by 0 bases, leaving 8 bases between them. Details on this clone: The antigen remains unidentified.

In the PCR, 60 Vbeta and 13 Jbeta primers were used. Clones were read by immunoSEQ multiplex PCR, and TCRdb kept only the in-frame ones, dropping some. The sample shows about 200,000 clones, more than 75% of them seen only once. The sequenced sample consisted of PBMCs. The chain employs TRBV10-2 and TRBJ2-7, with D unclear. The sequence derives from a young woman in good health and CMV-seropositive. The DNA of the CDR3 is TGCGCCAGCAGTGAGACTTTAAACTCCTACGAGCAGTACTTC. Amino acids: CASSETLNSYEQYF.